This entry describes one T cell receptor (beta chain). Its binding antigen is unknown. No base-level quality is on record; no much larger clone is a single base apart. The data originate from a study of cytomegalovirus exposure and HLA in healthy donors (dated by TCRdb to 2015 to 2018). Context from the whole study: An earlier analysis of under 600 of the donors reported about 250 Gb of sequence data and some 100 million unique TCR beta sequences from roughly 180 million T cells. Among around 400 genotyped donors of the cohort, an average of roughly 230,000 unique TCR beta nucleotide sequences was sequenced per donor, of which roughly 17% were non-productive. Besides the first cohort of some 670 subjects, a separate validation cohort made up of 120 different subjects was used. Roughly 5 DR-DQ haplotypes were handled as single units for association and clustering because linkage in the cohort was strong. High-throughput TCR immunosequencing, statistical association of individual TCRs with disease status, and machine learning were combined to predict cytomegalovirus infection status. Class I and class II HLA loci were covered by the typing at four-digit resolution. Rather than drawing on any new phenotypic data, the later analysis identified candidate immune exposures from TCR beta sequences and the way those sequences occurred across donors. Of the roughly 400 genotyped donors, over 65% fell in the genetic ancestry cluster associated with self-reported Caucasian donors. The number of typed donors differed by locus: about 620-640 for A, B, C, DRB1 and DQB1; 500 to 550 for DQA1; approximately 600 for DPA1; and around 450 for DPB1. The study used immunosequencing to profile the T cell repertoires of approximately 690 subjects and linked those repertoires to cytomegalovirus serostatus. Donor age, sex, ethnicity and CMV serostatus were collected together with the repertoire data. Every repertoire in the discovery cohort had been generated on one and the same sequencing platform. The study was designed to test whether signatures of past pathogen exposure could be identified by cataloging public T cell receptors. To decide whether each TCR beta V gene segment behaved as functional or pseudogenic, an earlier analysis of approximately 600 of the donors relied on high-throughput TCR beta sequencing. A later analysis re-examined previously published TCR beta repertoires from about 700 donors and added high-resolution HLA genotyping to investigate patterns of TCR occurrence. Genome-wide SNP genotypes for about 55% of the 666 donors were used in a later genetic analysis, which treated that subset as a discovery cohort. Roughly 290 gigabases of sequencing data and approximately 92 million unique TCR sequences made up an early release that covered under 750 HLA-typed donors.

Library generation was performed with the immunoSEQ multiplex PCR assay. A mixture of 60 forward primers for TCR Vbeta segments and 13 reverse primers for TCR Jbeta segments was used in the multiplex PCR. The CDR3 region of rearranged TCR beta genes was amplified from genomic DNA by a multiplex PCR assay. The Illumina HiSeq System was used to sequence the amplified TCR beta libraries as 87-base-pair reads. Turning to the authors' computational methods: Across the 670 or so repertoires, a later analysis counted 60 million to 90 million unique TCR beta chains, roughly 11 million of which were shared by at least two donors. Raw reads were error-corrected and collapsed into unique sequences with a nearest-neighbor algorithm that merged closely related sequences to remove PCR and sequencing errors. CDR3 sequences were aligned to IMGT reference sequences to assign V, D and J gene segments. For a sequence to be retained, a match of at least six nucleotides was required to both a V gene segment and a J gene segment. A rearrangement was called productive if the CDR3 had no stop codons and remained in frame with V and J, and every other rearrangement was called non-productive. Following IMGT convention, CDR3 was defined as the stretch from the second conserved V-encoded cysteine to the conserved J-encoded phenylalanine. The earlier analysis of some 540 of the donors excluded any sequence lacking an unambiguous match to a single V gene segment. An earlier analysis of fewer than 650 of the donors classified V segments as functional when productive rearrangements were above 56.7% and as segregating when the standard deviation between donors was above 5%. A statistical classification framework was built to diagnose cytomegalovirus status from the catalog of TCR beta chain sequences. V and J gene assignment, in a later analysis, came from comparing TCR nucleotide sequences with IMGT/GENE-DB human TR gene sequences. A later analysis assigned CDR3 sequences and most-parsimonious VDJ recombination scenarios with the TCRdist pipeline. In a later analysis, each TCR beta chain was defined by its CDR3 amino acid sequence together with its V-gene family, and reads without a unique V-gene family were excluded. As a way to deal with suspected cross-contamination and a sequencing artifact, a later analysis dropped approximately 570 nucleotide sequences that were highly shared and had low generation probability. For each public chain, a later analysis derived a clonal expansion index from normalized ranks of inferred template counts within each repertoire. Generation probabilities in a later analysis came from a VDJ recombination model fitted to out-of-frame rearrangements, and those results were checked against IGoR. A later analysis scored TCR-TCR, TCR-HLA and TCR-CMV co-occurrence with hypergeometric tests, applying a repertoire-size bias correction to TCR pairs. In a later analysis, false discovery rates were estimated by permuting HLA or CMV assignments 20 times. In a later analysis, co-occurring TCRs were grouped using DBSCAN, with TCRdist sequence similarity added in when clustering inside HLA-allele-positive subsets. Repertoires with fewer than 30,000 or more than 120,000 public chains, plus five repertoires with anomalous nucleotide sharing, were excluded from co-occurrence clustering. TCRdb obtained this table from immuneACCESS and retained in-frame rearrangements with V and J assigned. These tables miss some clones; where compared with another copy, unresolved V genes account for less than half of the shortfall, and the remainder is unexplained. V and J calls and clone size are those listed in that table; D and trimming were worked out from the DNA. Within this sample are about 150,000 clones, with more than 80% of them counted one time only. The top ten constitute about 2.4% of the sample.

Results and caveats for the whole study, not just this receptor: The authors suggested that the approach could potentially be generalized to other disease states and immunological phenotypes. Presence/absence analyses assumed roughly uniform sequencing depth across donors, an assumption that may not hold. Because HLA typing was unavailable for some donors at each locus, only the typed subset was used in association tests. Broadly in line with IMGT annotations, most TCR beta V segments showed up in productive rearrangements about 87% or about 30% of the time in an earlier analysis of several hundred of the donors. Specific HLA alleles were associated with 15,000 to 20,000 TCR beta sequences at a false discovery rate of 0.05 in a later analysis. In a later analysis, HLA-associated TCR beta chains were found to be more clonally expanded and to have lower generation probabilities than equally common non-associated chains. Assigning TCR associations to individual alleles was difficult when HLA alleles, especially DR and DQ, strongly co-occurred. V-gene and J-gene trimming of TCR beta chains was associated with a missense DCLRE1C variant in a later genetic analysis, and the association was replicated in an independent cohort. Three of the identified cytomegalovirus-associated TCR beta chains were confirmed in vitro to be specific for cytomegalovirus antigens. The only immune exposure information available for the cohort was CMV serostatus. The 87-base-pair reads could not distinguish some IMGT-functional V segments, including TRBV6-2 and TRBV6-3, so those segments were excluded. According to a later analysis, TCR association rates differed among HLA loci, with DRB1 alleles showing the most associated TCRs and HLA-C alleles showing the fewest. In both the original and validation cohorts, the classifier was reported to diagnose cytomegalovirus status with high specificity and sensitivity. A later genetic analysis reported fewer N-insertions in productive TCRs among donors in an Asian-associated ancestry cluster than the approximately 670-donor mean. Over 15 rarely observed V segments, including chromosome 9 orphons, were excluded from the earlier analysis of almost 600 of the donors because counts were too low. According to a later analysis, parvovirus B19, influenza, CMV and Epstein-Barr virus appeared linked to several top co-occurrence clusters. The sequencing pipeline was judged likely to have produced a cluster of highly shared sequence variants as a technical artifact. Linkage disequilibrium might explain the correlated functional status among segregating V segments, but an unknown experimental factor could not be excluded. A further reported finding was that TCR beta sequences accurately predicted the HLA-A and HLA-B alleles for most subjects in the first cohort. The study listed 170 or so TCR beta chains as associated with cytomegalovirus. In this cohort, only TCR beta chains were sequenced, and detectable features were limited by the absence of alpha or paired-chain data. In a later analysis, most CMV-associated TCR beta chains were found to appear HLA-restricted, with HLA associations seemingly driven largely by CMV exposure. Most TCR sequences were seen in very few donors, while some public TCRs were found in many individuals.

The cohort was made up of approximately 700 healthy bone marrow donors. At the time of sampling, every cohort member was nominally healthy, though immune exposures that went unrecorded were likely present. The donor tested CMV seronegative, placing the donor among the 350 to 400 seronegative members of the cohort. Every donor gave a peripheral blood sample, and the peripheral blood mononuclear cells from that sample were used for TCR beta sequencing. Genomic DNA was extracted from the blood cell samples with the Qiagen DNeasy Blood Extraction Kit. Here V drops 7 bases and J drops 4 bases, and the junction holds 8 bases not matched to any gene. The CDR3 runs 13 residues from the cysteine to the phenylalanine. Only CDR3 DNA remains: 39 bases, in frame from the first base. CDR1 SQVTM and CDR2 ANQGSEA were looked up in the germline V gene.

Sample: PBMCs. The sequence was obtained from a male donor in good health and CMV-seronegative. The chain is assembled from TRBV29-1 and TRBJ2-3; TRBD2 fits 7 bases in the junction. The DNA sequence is TGCAGCGCCTCCGGGGGGTTCCCAGATACGCAGTATTTT. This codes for CSASGGFPDTQYF.